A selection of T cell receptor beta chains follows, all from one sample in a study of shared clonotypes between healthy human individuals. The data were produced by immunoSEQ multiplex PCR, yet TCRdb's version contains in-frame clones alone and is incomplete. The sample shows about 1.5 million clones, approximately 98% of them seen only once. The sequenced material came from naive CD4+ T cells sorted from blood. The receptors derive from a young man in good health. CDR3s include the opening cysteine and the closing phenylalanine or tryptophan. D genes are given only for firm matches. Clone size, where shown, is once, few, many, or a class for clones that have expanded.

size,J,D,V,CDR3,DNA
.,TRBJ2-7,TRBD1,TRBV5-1,CASSEGQGATYEQYF,TGCGCCAGCAGCGAGGGACAGGGGGCGACCTACGAGCAGTACTTC
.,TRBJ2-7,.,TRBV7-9,CASSYRVDYEQYF,TGTGCCAGCAGCTACCGCGTGGACTACGAGCAGTACTTC
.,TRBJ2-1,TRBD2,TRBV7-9,CASTTSGYNEQFF,TGTGCCAGCACCACTAGCGGCTACAATGAGCAGTTCTTC
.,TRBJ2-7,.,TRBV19,CATKRGVGIYEQYF,TGTGCCACAAAGAGGGGGGTCGGAATATACGAGCAGTACTTC
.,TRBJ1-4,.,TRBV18,CASSPRANEKLFF,TGTGCCAGCTCACCACGGGCAAATGAAAAACTGTTTTTT
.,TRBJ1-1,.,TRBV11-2,CASSLINTEAFF,TGTGCCAGCAGCTTAATAAACACTGAAGCTTTCTTT
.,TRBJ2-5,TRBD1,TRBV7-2,CASSSGQPSSTQYF,TGTGCCAGCAGCTCGGGACAGCCAAGCTCAACCCAGTACTTC
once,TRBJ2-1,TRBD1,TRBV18,CASSPAPGQGQYNEQFF,TGTGCCAGCTCACCAGCCCCGGGACAGGGACAATACAATGAGCAGTTCTTC
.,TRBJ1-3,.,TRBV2,CASSEVVSGNTIYF,TGTGCCAGCAGTGAGGTAGTGTCTGGAAACACCATATATTTT
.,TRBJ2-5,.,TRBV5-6,CASSLRGPGETQYF,TGTGCCAGCAGCTTAAGAGGGCCCGGGGAGACCCAGTACTTC
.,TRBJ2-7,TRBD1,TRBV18,CASSGPRDRVYEQYF,TGTGCCAGCTCCGGGCCCCGGGACAGGGTATACGAGCAGTACTTC
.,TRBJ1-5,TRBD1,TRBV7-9,CASSLAADRGNNQPQHF,TGTGCCAGCAGCTTAGCCGCGGACAGGGGGAACAATCAGCCCCAGCATTTT
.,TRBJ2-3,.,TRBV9,CASSPIAESDTQYF,TGTGCCAGCAGCCCGATCGCCGAATCAGATACGCAGTATTTT
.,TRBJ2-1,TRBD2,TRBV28,CASRLERGSYNEQFF,TGTGCCAGCAGGCTCGAGCGGGGATCCTACAATGAGCAGTTCTTC
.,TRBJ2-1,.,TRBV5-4,CASSSGASGYNEQFF,TGTGCCAGCAGCTCGGGGGCCAGTGGGTACAATGAGCAGTTCTTC
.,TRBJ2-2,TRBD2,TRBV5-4,CASSLASGVNTGELFF,TGTGCCAGCAGCTTGGCTAGCGGGGTGAACACCGGGGAGCTGTTTTTT
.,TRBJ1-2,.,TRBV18,CASSESPGGEDGYTF,TGTGCCAGCTCCGAGTCCCCCGGGGGCGAAGATGGCTACACCTTC
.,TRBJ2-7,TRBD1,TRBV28,CASSLASGTGGFGDEQYF,TGTGCCAGCAGTTTAGCTTCCGGGACAGGGGGCTTCGGCGACGAGCAGTACTTC
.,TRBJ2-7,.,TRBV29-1,CSVAGSYEQYF,TGCAGCGTTGCCGGTTCCTACGAGCAGTACTTC
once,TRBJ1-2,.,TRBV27,CASSGRGLRGYTF,TGTGCCAGCAGCGGTAGGGGGTTGCGTGGCTACACCTTC
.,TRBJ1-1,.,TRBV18,CASSPVRMNTEAFF,TGTGCCAGCTCACCCGTCAGGATGAACACTGAAGCTTTCTTT
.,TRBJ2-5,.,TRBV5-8,CASSLVQETQYF,TGTGCCAGCAGCTTGGTACAAGAGACCCAGTACTTC
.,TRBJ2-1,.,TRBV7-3,CASSLTPSSYNEQFF,TGTGCCAGCAGCTTAACCCCGAGCTCCTACAATGAGCAGTTCTTC
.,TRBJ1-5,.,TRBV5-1,CASSLQGNQPQHF,TGCGCCAGCAGCTTACAGGGCAATCAGCCCCAGCATTTT
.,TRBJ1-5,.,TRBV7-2,CASSFGVSAPQHF,TGTGCCAGCAGCTTTGGTGTATCAGCGCCCCAGCATTTT
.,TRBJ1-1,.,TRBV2,CASSGELNTEAFF,TGTGCCAGCAGTGGGGAGTTGAACACTGAAGCTTTCTTT
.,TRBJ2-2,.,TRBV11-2,CASRYRAETNTGELFF,TGTGCCAGCAGGTACAGGGCTGAAACGAACACCGGGGAGCTGTTTTTT
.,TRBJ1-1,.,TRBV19,CASSMNFRAFF,TGTGCCAGTAGTATGAACTTCCGGGCTTTCTTT
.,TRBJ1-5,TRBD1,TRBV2,CASSEAYWTGGNQPQHF,TGTGCCAGCAGTGAAGCATATTGGACAGGGGGCAATCAGCCCCAGCATTTT